The T cell receptor (beta chain) under discussion was sequenced for a study of T cell responses to AZD1222 COVID-19 vaccine. Study results and limitations: Repertoire samples came only from after the peak T cell response. Most donors were white British, females outnumbered males, and clonal diversity was possibly underestimated.

As to this clone: Antigen: not known.

The CDR3 extends over 17 amino acids. V dropped 3 bases and J dropped 0 bases, with 15 bases sitting between them. CDR1 is KGHSH and CDR2 is LQKENI in the germline V gene. Generated by immunoSEQ multiplex PCR, the TCRdb table keeps only in-frame clones and is missing some. The table shows around 150,000 clones, with 92% occurring only once. This material consisted of peripheral blood, taken 28 days after the second AZD1222 dose. The receptor comes from an adult who received the AZD1222 COVID-19 vaccine. V gene TRBV18 combines with J gene TRBJ1-5; D is unclear. CDR3 sequence (DNA): TGTGCCAGCTCACCGGCGGAAGGCAGATATAGCAATCAGCCCCAGCATTTT. Amino acid sequence: CASSPAEGRYSNQPQHF.